This T cell receptor (beta chain) was observed in a study of cytomegalovirus exposure and HLA in healthy donors. Points from the study as a whole: Immune exposure data for these donors was limited to CMV serostatus. A later analysis appeared to link common viral pathogens to several of the most significant clusters.

Donors consisted of healthy bone marrow donors. The PCR had 60 Vbeta and 13 Jbeta primers. Repertoires were generated with immunoSEQ multiplex PCR, while TCRdb's copy carries only in-frame clones and drops some. Found here are about 160,000 clones, more than 75% of them singletons; the top ten hold roughly 2.2%. Note on this clone: What it recognizes is unknown.

This CDR3 has 13 residues. The ends lost 7 bases at V and 5 bases at J; junction bases unmatched: 4. Germline V lookup: CDR1 MNHNS, CDR2 SASEGT. The clonotype originates from a man aged 18 to 30 in good health and CMV-seropositive. Sequenced: PBMCs. The rearrangement uses TRBV6-1 and TRBJ1-5; 8 bases are shared with TRBD1. The DNA for the CDR3 is TGTGCCAGCACAGGGGGCCCGCATCAGCCCCAGCATTTT. Translation: CASTGGPHQPQHF.